One sample yielded the 16 T cell receptor beta chains listed below, sequenced in a study of T cell responses to AZD1222 COVID-19 vaccine listed by TCRdb under 2021. The protocol used for the library was the immunoSEQ multiplex PCR assay. Here the immuneACCESS table is served through TCRdb, limited to in-frame sequences with V and J called. Missing clones are a known gap in these copies; in checked studies unresolved V genes cover under half, and the rest lacks a known reason. For this sample there are tens of thousands of clones; 75% to 85% appear just once. The ten largest clones add up to approximately 20% of the sample. The sample's time point, from its label and the paper: baseline before first vaccination. Source: peripheral blood, taken on day 0 of AZD1222 vaccination. The receptors stem from an adult in good health.

The rearrangement joins TRBV7-2 to TRBJ1-2; D is possibly TRBD1 (6 bases). The V gene lost 5 bases and the J gene lost 2 bases, with 12 bases spanning the gap. In germline, CDR1 is SGHTA, CDR2 FQGNSA. CDR3 length: 14 amino acids. CDR3 DNA: TGTGCCAGCAGCCGGAACAGGGCCAACTATGGCTACACCTTC. Translation: CASSRNRANYGYTF.

CDR3 sequence: CASSLSLGEAGKGNQPQHF. Written as DNA, the CDR3 is TGTGCCAGCAGTTTATCACTAGGGGAGGCAGGGAAGGGCAATCAGCCCCAGCATTTT. The V call is TRBV28, the J call TRBJ1-5; perhaps TRBD1 as D (5 bases). Per the germline V gene, CDR1 is MDHEN and CDR2 is SYDVKM. The CDR3 extends over 19 amino acids. With 1 base removed from V and 2 bases from J, the gap between germline ends came to 21 bases.

In this sample, this clone turned up a few times. The rearrangement uses TRBV28 and TRBJ2-2; no clear D gene. Trimming took off 3 bases at V and 5 bases at J, with 4 bases between the two ends. The germline CDR1 and CDR2 sequences are MDHEN and SYDVKM. This CDR3 has 12 amino acids. CDR3 DNA sequence: TGTGCCAGCAGTTTCAGGACCGGGGAGCTGTTTTTT. Translation: CASSFRTGELFF.

V usage is TRBV20-1 and J usage is TRBJ2-7; no clear D gene. Trimming shortened V by 3 bases and J by 7 bases, and 13 bases separated the two germline ends. The CDR3 runs to 12 residues. Germline V gene sequence: CDR1 DFQATT, CDR2 SNEGSKA (reference sequence). CDR3 DNA: TGCAGTGCTAGTTCCTATCTCCTTGAGCAGTACTTC. As protein: CSASSYLLEQYF.

This clone counts as medium-sized. The rearrangement links TRBV4-3 to TRBJ2-2; D is unresolved. CDR3 length: 14 residues. Per the germline V gene, CDR1 is LGHNA and CDR2 is YSLEER. V was pared by 1 base and J by 3 bases, with 6 bases between. The CDR3 nucleotides read TGCGCCAGCAGCCAAGGAGGACACACCGGGGAGCTGTTTTTT. Its translation: CASSQGGHTGELFF.

This clone showed up just once. V is TRBV11-3 and J is TRBJ1-2, with D possibly TRBD1 on 5 matching bases. V was clipped by 5 bases and J by 4 bases, with 17 bases between them. The CDR3 length is 15 residues. Germline V gene lookup returns CDR1 SGHNT and CDR2 YENEEA. In DNA form, the CDR3 reads TGTGCCAGCAGCCCGAGTGCAGGGACCTTCTATGGCTACACCTTC. Amino acid sequence: CASSPSAGTFYGYTF.

This clone was detected a few times. The rearrangement links TRBV13 to TRBJ2-5; no clear D gene. The CDR3 extends over 13 amino acids. Germline V lookup: CDR1 PRHDT, CDR2 FYEKMQ (reference sequence). V gave up 0 bases and J gave up 4 bases, with 6 bases separating them. This CDR3 is CASSLGRGETQYF. For the CDR3, the DNA is TGTGCCAGCAGCTTAGGCCGAGGAGAGACCCAGTACTTC.

The chain has TRBV6-2 or TRBV6-3 and TRBJ2-1, with 8 bases that match TRBD2. V lost 5 bases, J lost 4 bases, and 16 bases stayed unmatched. Germline V CDR1 and CDR2: MNHEY, SVGEGT. The CDR3 sequence is 18 residues long. The CDR3 sequence: CASSNRPGFGGRYNEQFF. The CDR3 DNA reads TGTGCCAGCAGTAACCGCCCCGGGTTCGGCGGGAGGTACAATGAGCAGTTCTTC.

This clone was seen a few times. The rearrangement joins TRBV7-9 to TRBJ2-7; the D gene is possibly TRBD2 (6 bases). V shed 6 bases and J shed 4 bases, with 10 bases lying between them. CDR3 length equals 12 residues. Germline CDR1 reads SEHNR; CDR2 reads FQNEAQ (reference sequence). The chain's CDR3 is CASSGDFYEQYF. CDR3 nucleotides: TGTGCCAGCAGTGGGGACTTTTACGAGCAGTACTTC.

The chain employs TRBV4-1 and TRBJ1-5, with 8 bases that match TRBD1. The CDR3 sequence is 15 residues long. V shed 4 bases, J shed 7 bases, and the junction held 9 bases outside the gene matches. Germline lookup yields CDR1 MGHRA and CDR2 YSYEKL. CDR3 in DNA: TGCGCCAGCAGCCCTTCGGGACAGGTAGAGCAGCCCCAGCATTTT. Translated, it gives CASSPSGQVEQPQHF.

The chain is built from TRBV28 and TRBJ1-1; a weak D match, TRBD1 (5 bases). V lost 7 bases to trimming and J lost 0 bases, with 9 bases between them. The germline V gene encodes CDR1 MDHEN and CDR2 SYDVKM. The CDR3 has 13 amino acids. The CDR3: CASKQDMNTEAFF. The DNA for the CDR3 is TGTGCCAGCAAGCAGGACATGAACACTGAAGCTTTCTTT.

This chain joins TRBV2 and TRBJ1-2; maybe TRBD1 (6 bases). Trimming removed 7 bases at V and 2 bases at J, with 11 bases between. The CDR3 has 13 amino acids. The germline V gene has CDR1 SNHLY and CDR2 FYNNEI. The CDR3 protein is CASTLDRNYGYTF. CDR3 bases: TGTGCCAGCACTCTCGACAGGAACTATGGCTACACCTTC.

The CDR3, as DNA: TGTGCCAGCAGCCAACTAGCGGGAGGAGGCGAGACCCAGTACTTC. This codes for CASSQLAGGGETQYF. The chain is built from TRBV6-2 or TRBV6-3 and TRBJ2-5, with 12 positions matching TRBD2. The germline V gene has CDR1 MNHEY and CDR2 SVGEGT. With V trimmed by 6 bases and J by 5 bases, 7 bases remained unmatched. CDR3 size: 15 residues.

This clone has a handful of counts. V is TRBV19 and J is TRBJ1-3, with D possibly being TRBD1 (6 bases). From germline, CDR1 is LNHDA and CDR2 SQIVND (reference sequence). CDR3 size: 15 residues. Trimming stripped 6 bases from V and 4 bases from J, with 16 bases between. The CDR3 sequence is CASRQGPQPGNTIYF. The CDR3 DNA follows: TGTGCCAGTAGGCAGGGGCCCCAACCCGGAAACACCATATATTTT.

This clone was seen only a few times. The chain combines TRBV5-1 with TRBJ2-5; D might be TRBD1 (6 bases). The CDR3 length is 17 residues. The V and J ends lost 0 bases and 1 base respectively, with 16 bases between them. Germline loops: CDR1 SGHRS, CDR2 YFSETQ. The CDR3 here is CASSLAAQGNAQETQYF. DNA for the CDR3: TGCGCCAGCAGCTTGGCCGCACAGGGAAACGCCCAAGAGACCCAGTACTTC. The full variable domain, rest sourced from reference TRBV5-1 and TRBJ2-5, is KAGVTQTPRYLIKTRGQQVTLSCSPISGHRSVSWYQQTPGQGLQFLFEYFSETQRNKGNFPGRFSGRQFSNSRSEMNVSTLELGDSALYLCASSLAAQGNAQETQYFGPGTRLLVL.

The J gene is TRBJ2-1, the V gene TRBV18, with TRBD1 matching over 9 bases. After removal of 2 bases from V and 3 bases from J, the junction contained 5 bases not matched to a gene. Germline V gene data show CDR1 as KGHSH and CDR2 as LQKENI. CDR3 length: 16 amino acids. The CDR3 DNA reads as TGTGCCAGCTCACCAGCCGGGACAGGGCTCTACAATGAGCAGTTCTTC. Protein: CASSPAGTGLYNEQFF. Variable domain in full (rest from reference TRBV18 and TRBJ2-1): NAGVMQNPRHLVRRRGQEARLRCSPMKGHSHVYWYRQLPEEGLKFMVYLQKENIIDESGMPKERFSAEFPKEGPSILRIQQVVRGDSAAYFCASSPAGTGLYNEQFFGPGTRLTVL.